Included here is one T cell receptor beta chain sequence, with context. The CDR3 spans 14 residues. In germline, CDR1 is MDHEN, CDR2 SYDVKM. V trimming: 6 bases; J trimming: 2 bases; junction bases outside the gene matches: 7. A multiplex PCR was run with 60 Vbeta primers and 13 Jbeta primers. Repertoires were generated with immunoSEQ multiplex PCR, while TCRdb's copy carries only in-frame clones and drops some. The table lists roughly 300,000 clones, 75% to 90% of them singletons. The sample comes from a study of cytomegalovirus exposure and HLA in healthy donors. This receptor was taken from a man in his forties in good health and CMV-seropositive. Sample: PBMCs. The chain joins TRBV28 to TRBJ2-7; 7 nucleotides agree with TRBD2. CDR3: CASRSGGITYEQYF. The CDR3 region has the DNA TGTGCCAGCAGATCCGGGGGGATTACCTACGAGCAGTACTTC.